This T cell receptor (beta chain) comes out of a study of shared clonotypes between healthy human individuals. Replicate PCRs from sorted subsets contained roughly 200 ng DNA, which is 30,000 to 35,000 T cell genomes. Assay used: immunoSEQ multiplex PCR; TCRdb lists only in-frame clones, some missing. The table lists fewer than 2.5 million clones, 80% to 95% of them singletons. This clonotype was sampled from a man younger than 35 in good health. Some clones in this sample may be carry-over from other donors' samples. The sample taken for sequencing was naive CD4+ T cells from PBMCs. Subset meaning: CD45RA+ positively selected.

Here the CDR3 reads CASSPDRLTQNTEAFF. The DNA of the CDR3 is TGTGCCAGCAGCCCAGACAGGCTAACACAGAACACTGAAGCTTTCTTT. This chain links TRBV7-9 with TRBJ1-1; a weak D match, TRBD1 (6 bases). Germline V lookup: CDR1 SEHNR, CDR2 FQNEAQ (reference sequence). Trimming left V 5 bases short and J 1 base short, with 17 bases between. This CDR3 comprises 16 residues. Complete variable domain (other parts from reference TRBV7-9 and TRBJ1-1): DTGVSQNPRHKITKRGQNVTFRCDPISEHNRLYWYRQTLGQGPEFLTYFQNEAQLEKSRLLSDRFSAERPKGSFSTLEIQRTEQGDSAMYLCASSPDRLTQNTEAFFGQGTRLTVV.